This passage covers 22 T cell receptor beta chains from one sample sequenced in a study of identifying expanded T cells in peripheral blood. Assay used: immunoSEQ multiplex PCR; TCRdb lists only in-frame clones, some missing. Of around 100,000 clones in the sample, about 89% were seen once. Material for sequencing was blood. The source is a person between 18 and 69 years old in good health.

The chain couples TRBV19 to TRBJ1-4; a possible D gene is TRBD1 (6 bases). Trimming left V 3 bases short and J 8 bases short, with 19 bases between. The CDR3 has 16 amino acids. From germline, CDR1 is LNHDA and CDR2 SQIVND (reference sequence). As DNA, the CDR3 is TGTGCCAGTAGTATGAACCAGGGGAGCCGAAGCGAAAAACTGTTTTTT. Amino acid sequence: CASSMNQGSRSEKLFF.

The chain has TRBV7-6 and TRBJ2-7; 8 bases agree with TRBD1. The J segment lost 3 bases and the V segment lost 5 bases, leaving 15 bases of the junction unmatched. Germline loops: CDR1 SGHVS, CDR2 FNYEAQ. The CDR3 is 17 residues long. The CDR3 loop reads CASSLTGRVTGDYEQYF. The CDR3 DNA follows: TGTGCCAGCAGCCTCACCGGGCGGGTGACAGGGGACTACGAGCAGTACTTC.

The V and J genes are TRBV11-1 and TRBJ1-2; D may be TRBD1 (5 bases). Germline CDR1 and CDR2: SGHAT and FQDESV (reference sequence). This CDR3 comprises 12 residues. V lost 3 bases and J 7 bases, leaving 9 bases between the germline ends. CDR3: CASSFAGRGYTF. For the CDR3, the DNA is TGTGCCAGCAGCTTCGCGGGACGTGGCTACACCTTC.

The chain joins TRBV7-9 to TRBJ2-7; no reliable D call. Trimming took 5 bases from V and 7 from J, leaving 15 bases between them. Germline assignment: CDR1 SEHNR and CDR2 FQNEAQ (reference sequence). The CDR3 has 13 amino acids. As DNA, the CDR3 is TGTGCCAGCAGCCACAGCCTCTTGCGGGAGCAGTACTTC. Translating it yields CASSHSLLREQYF. The full variable domain, with the rest looked up from reference TRBV7-9 and TRBJ2-7, is DTGVSQNPRHKITKRGQNVTFRCDPISEHNRLYWYRQTLGQGPEFLTYFQNEAQLEKSRLLSDRFSAERPKGSFSTLEIQRTEQGDSAMYLCASSHSLLREQYFGPGTRLTVT.

This chain connects TRBV20-1 to TRBJ2-5; possible D gene TRBD1, 6 bases. Germline CDR1 and CDR2: DFQATT and SNEGSKA (reference sequence). The V and J ends lost 6 bases and 10 bases respectively, with 15 bases between them. The CDR3 runs 11 residues. CDR3 sequence: CSAPLQGGQYF. The DNA for the CDR3 is TGCAGTGCCCCCCTACAAGGGGGCCAGTACTTC.

The chain is built from TRBV4-1 and TRBJ1-2, with 10 nucleotides matching TRBD1. The germline CDR1 and CDR2 sequences are MGHRA and YSYEKL. The CDR3 sequence is 15 residues long. V shed 6 bases and J 6 bases; nucleotides not matched to a gene: 10. The CDR3 coding sequence is TGCGCCAGCAGGGACCGGGACAGGGGTTCTGATGGCTACACCTTC. Residues: CASRDRDRGSDGYTF.

This clone was observed a single time. The chain is built from TRBV5-6 and TRBJ2-1; the match to TRBD2 covers 13 bases. The junction had 3 bases not matched to a gene; V was cut back by 5 bases and J by 7 bases. CDR1 and CDR2 (germline): SGHDT, YYEEEE. This CDR3 is 14 amino acids long. The CDR3 region is CASRVTSGGNEQFF. The DNA of the CDR3 is TGTGCCAGCAGGGTGACTAGCGGGGGGAATGAGCAGTTCTTC. The whole variable domain, filled in from reference TRBV5-6 and TRBJ2-1, reads DAGVTQSPTHLIKTRGQQVTLRCSPKSGHDTVSWYQQALGQGPQFIFQYYEEEERQRGNFPDRFSGHQFPNYSSELNVNALLLGDSALYLCASRVTSGGNEQFFGPGTRLTVL.

This clone was found once. This rearrangement joins TRBV9 to TRBJ2-3, with 9 bases identical to TRBD1. Losses at the gene ends were 5 bases for V and 11 bases for J; bases not matched to a gene: 15. CDR3 length: 15 residues. CDR1 and CDR2 from the germline V gene are SGDLS and YYNGEE. The CDR3 bases are TGTGCCAGCAGGCTTGGGGGACAGGGTACTTTTGGGCAGTATTTT. Its protein is CASRLGGQGTFGQYF.

The chain joins TRBV18 to TRBJ2-1; no definite D call. With 5 bases removed from V and 10 bases from J, the gap between germline ends came to 15 bases. This CDR3 contains 13 residues. Germline V lookup: CDR1 KGHSH, CDR2 LQKENI. CDR3 bases: TGTGCCAGCTCATCGACGCTCCTGGGGGAGCAGTTCTTC. Translation gives CASSSTLLGEQFF.

The chain carries TRBV10-3 and TRBJ2-3; TRBD2 matches at 9 bases. V shed 10 bases, J shed 2 bases, and the junction held 7 bases outside the gene matches. The CDR3 loop spans 14 amino acids. Germline V gene data show CDR1 as ENHRY and CDR2 as SYGVKD. This CDR3 reads CATGAGGSTDTQYF. The CDR3 DNA follows: TGTGCCACCGGGGCGGGGGGGTCCACAGATACGCAGTATTTT.

The chain carries TRBV4-1 and TRBJ2-2, with TRBD1 identical over 7 bases. CDR3 length: 15 residues. Losses at the gene ends were 3 bases for V and 4 bases for J; bases not matched to a gene: 5. CDR1 and CDR2 from the germline V gene are MGHRA and YSYEKL. DNA of the CDR3: TGCGCCAGCAGCCATCCCAACAGGGGCACCGGGGAGCTGTTTTTT. Translation gives CASSHPNRGTGELFF.

The genes are TRBV6-5 and TRBJ1-5, with D perhaps matching TRBD1 (5 bases). The germline V gene has CDR1 MNHEY and CDR2 SVGAGI. CDR3 length equals 14 residues. Trimming removed 5 bases at V and 3 bases at J, with 11 bases between. CDR3 in amino acids: CASSGLQVNQPQHF. The DNA for the CDR3 is TGTGCCAGCAGTGGCCTACAGGTCAATCAGCCCCAGCATTTT.

The V and J genes are TRBV19 and TRBJ1-5; D is uncertain. V was shortened by 6 bases and J by 6 bases, with 15 bases between the two germline ends. Germline V gene lookup returns CDR1 LNHDA and CDR2 SQIVND (reference sequence). The CDR3 contains 14 residues. CDR3 sequence (DNA): TGTGCCAGTAGCGGCCCAGGAAGAAGTCAGCCCCAGCATTTT. Protein product: CASSGPGRSQPQHF.

This sequence joins TRBV7-6 and TRBJ2-7, with a possible D match to TRBD1 (5 bases). The germline V and J ends were trimmed by 4 bases and 3 bases, with 16 bases remaining between them. Per germline, CDR1 SGHVS and CDR2 FNYEAQ. The CDR3 spans 15 residues. CDR3 region: CASSSGSLASYEQYF. The CDR3 coding sequence is TGTGCCAGCAGCTCAGGGTCCCTGGCGAGCTACGAGCAGTACTTC.

This chain joins TRBV19 and TRBJ2-5, with a possible D match to TRBD1 (5 bases). Germline values: CDR1 LNHDA, CDR2 SQIVND (reference sequence). CDR3 length: 15 residues. Trimming removed 5 bases at V and 4 bases at J, with 17 bases between. DNA for the CDR3: TGTGCCAGTAGTTTCAGGACAACGCCCGCAGAGACCCAGTACTTC. This translates into CASSFRTTPAETQYF.

The chain combines TRBV4-2 with TRBJ1-2; D remains ambiguous. Germline V gene sequence: CDR1 LGHNA, CDR2 YNFKEQ. This CDR3 spans 13 amino acids. Between the trimmed V and J ends, which lost 1 base and 8 bases, there was a span of 11 bases. As DNA, the CDR3 is TGTGCCAGCAGCCAAGTGATGGGGTCCGGCTACACCTTC. It translates to CASSQVMGSGYTF.

A single count supports this clone. The chain uses TRBV9 and TRBJ1-1; a weak D match, TRBD1 (5 bases). Germline values: CDR1 SGDLS, CDR2 YYNGEE. Trimming left V 0 bases short and J 10 bases short, with 22 bases between. The CDR3 totals 16 residues. The CDR3 DNA is TGTGCCAGCAGCGTAGATTTGTCCCCGAAGCCTGGGGGAGCTTTCTTT. It encodes CASSVDLSPKPGGAFF.

The chain links TRBV5-6 to TRBJ2-5; 9 bases map to TRBD1. J lost 8 bases, V lost 0 bases, and 2 bases had no gene match. The CDR3 runs to 13 residues. The germline CDR1 and CDR2 sequences are SGHDT and YYEEEE. This CDR3 is CASSLGTGDTQYF. Here the CDR3 DNA reads TGTGCCAGCAGCTTGGGGACAGGGGATACCCAGTACTTC.

This clone was counted a few times. The chain uses TRBV2 and TRBJ1-5; D remains ambiguous. CDR3 length equals 13 residues. The germline V gene has CDR1 SNHLY and CDR2 FYNNEI. V dropped 5 bases and J dropped 3 bases, with 8 bases sitting between them. CDR3 amino acids: CASSSGPNQPQHF. CDR3 coding DNA: TGTGCCAGCAGTTCCGGGCCCAATCAGCCCCAGCATTTT.

This clone was seen only a few times. The chain combines TRBV25-1 with TRBJ1-2; TRBD1 might be the D (5 bases). The CDR3 runs 11 residues. V lost 10 bases and J 6 bases, leaving 12 bases between the germline ends. Germline V gene lookup returns CDR1 MGHDK and CDR2 SYGVNS. The CDR3 DNA follows: TGTGCCATCCACGGGGGGGATGGCTACACCTTC. Amino acids: CAIHGGDGYTF.

For the CDR3, the DNA is TGTGCCAGCAGCCTACAGGGGGTACGTGGCTACACCTTC. Translated, it gives CASSLQGVRGYTF. This rearrangement joins TRBV5-8 to TRBJ1-2; 8 bases are a match to TRBD1. V was pared by 4 bases and J by 7 bases, with 6 bases of the junction left unmatched. The CDR3 covers 13 residues. Germline CDR1 reads SGHTS; CDR2 reads YDEGEE.

The CDR3 here is CASSTLLTGTVGTDTQYF. Written as DNA, the CDR3 is TGTGCCAGCAGCACCCTCCTGACCGGGACTGTAGGCACAGATACGCAGTATTTT. The chain carries TRBV14 and TRBJ2-3; a weak D match, TRBD2 (6 bases). Germline V CDR1 and CDR2: SGHDN, FVKESK. The CDR3 extends over 18 amino acids. The V gene lost 5 bases and the J gene lost 1 base, with 22 bases spanning the gap. Drawing the rest from reference TRBV14 and TRBJ2-3, the complete variable domain is EAGVTQFPSHSVIEKGQTVTLRCDPISGHDNLYWYRRVMGKEIKFLLHFVKESKQDESGMPNNRFLAERTGGTYSTLKVQPAELEDSGVYFCASSTLLTGTVGTDTQYFGPGTRLTVL.